This TCR beta chain was recovered during a study of shared clonotypes between healthy human individuals. Trimming shortened V by 6 bases and J by 8 bases, and 19 bases separated the two germline ends. Germline V lookup: CDR1 SGHTA, CDR2 FQGNSA. This CDR3 comprises 15 residues. Sequencing used immunoSEQ multiplex PCR; TCRdb keeps in-frame clones, though not all of them. The sample gives roughly 680,000 clones, around 77% of which show up once; approximately 1.7% is in the top ten. The sequence was obtained from a woman in her 30s in good health. The chain uses TRBV7-2 and TRBJ1-4; possible D gene TRBD1, 5 bases. The material sequenced was memory CD4+ T cells sorted from blood. The subset denotes: CD45RA-negative fraction. For the CDR3, the DNA is TGTGCCAGCAGTTTTAGGGGACCTTCGGGGGAAAAACTGTTTTTT. This codes for CASSFRGPSGEKLFF.